This record concerns one T cell receptor (beta chain) sequence. The antigen is unknown. V lost 3 bases, J lost 5 bases, and 14 bases lay in between. This CDR3 is 14 amino acids long. In germline, CDR1 is SGDLS, CDR2 YYNGEE. This sample was taken from a study of early T cells in non-severe SARS-CoV-2 infection. In the study overall: Bulk RNA taken from unsorted whole blood was sequenced, leaving chains unpaired.

The study's findings and limits: VDJdb matches were skewed toward anti-spike CD8 T cell responses.

Individual cDNA molecules each received unique molecular identifiers attached to them. TCRdb independently ran MiXCR on the 5' RACE reads; one entry per CDR3 protein. The sample contains some 54,000 distinct CDR3 sequences, about 10% of which appear only once. The TCR sequence derives from an adult who was a healthcare worker with PCR-confirmed SARS-CoV-2 infection or an uninfected control (not recorded which). The chain is built from TRBV9 and TRBJ2-5; possibly TRBD1 for D (6 bases). The sequencing input was whole blood. The DNA for the CDR3 is TGTGCCAGCAGCGGTGGACAGAATGTGGAGACCCAGTACTTC. It specifies CASSGGQNVETQYF.